Each of the 24 T cell receptor beta chains below was sequenced from the same sample in a study of blood T cell repertoires in COVID-19. Sequencing used immunoSEQ multiplex PCR; TCRdb keeps in-frame clones, though not all of them. The sample records approximately 140,000 clones, over 70% being singletons. The sequenced sample consisted of peripheral blood. The receptors shown here come from a man in his fifties or sixties with active or convalescent COVID-19.

The rearrangement uses TRBV3-1 (or the pseudogene TRBV3-2) and TRBJ1-2; 8 bases are a match to TRBD1. The CDR3 runs 17 residues. Germline-derived CDR1 and CDR2 are LGHDT and YNNKEL (reference sequence). V lost 3 bases and J lost 2; bases outside the gene matches: 11. CDR3 sequence reads: CASSHVGQGLGNYGYTF. As DNA, the CDR3 is TGTGCCAGCAGCCATGTCGGACAGGGTTTGGGAAACTATGGCTACACCTTC.

The rearrangement joins TRBV18 to TRBJ2-3; D might be TRBD2 (6 bases). CDR1 is KGHSH and CDR2 is LQKENI in the germline V gene. Trimming stripped 3 bases from V and 0 bases from J, with 13 bases between. The CDR3 totals 16 residues. The CDR3, as DNA: TGTGCCAGCTCACCCCCGGGCGGGACTAGCACAGATACGCAGTATTTT. Translation gives CASSPPGGTSTDTQYF.

This clone was counted only a few times. This chain connects TRBV11-2 to TRBJ2-7, with 8 bases identical to TRBD1. Germline values: CDR1 SGHAT, CDR2 FQNNGV. This CDR3 region has 16 residues. With 1 base clipped from V and 2 bases from J, the junction kept 7 bases outside the gene matches. CDR3 loop: CASSLGVTGAAYEQYF. The CDR3 nucleotides are TGTGCCAGCAGCTTAGGTGTGACAGGGGCGGCCTACGAGCAGTACTTC.

The chain couples TRBV18 to TRBJ2-1, with 11 bases fitting TRBD2. The CDR3 spans 14 residues. CDR1 is KGHSH and CDR2 is LQKENI in the germline V gene. With 4 bases clipped from V and 5 bases from J, the junction kept 1 base outside the gene matches. DNA of the CDR3: TGTGCCAGCTCACAGGGACTAGCGGACAATGAGCAGTTCTTC. Amino acid sequence: CASSQGLADNEQFF. The full variable domain, completed using reference TRBV18 and TRBJ2-1, is NAGVMQNPRHLVRRRGQEARLRCSPMKGHSHVYWYRQLPEEGLKFMVYLQKENIIDESGMPKERFSAEFPKEGPSILRIQQVVRGDSAAYFCASSQGLADNEQFFGPGTRLTVL.

The chain employs TRBV19 and TRBJ2-1; D call uncertain. The CDR3 runs 13 residues. Per the germline V gene, CDR1 is LNHDA and CDR2 is SQIVND (reference sequence). The V gene lost 9 bases and the J gene lost 4 bases, with 13 bases spanning the gap. The CDR3, as DNA: TGTGCCAGCAGCGCGAGTCCATACAATGAGCAGTTCTTC. Encoded protein: CASSASPYNEQFF.

The gene calls are TRBV11-2 and TRBJ2-1; D is possibly TRBD2 (6 bases). Germline CDR1 reads SGHAT; CDR2 reads FQNNGV. The CDR3 loop spans 14 amino acids. Trimming took 6 bases from V and 2 from J, leaving 11 bases between them. CDR3 in amino acids: CASSRDSTYNEQFF. CDR3 in DNA: TGTGCCAGCAGTCGGGACTCCACCTACAATGAGCAGTTCTTC. Drawing the rest from reference TRBV11-2 and TRBJ2-1, the complete variable domain is EAGVAQSPRYKIIEKRQSVAFWCNPISGHATLYWYQQILGQGPKLLIQFQNNGVVDDSQLPKDRFSAERLKGVDSTLKIQPAKLEDSAVYLCASSRDSTYNEQFFGPGTRLTVL.

The rearrangement links TRBV19 to TRBJ2-1, with D possibly TRBD2 on 5 matching bases. Deletions cut 7 bases from V and 4 bases from J, with 20 bases between. From germline, CDR1 is LNHDA and CDR2 SQIVND (reference sequence). This CDR3 has 16 residues. The CDR3 DNA is TGTGCCAGTAATGATATCACTAGAGATATGTACAATGAGCAGTTCTTC. This codes for CASNDITRDMYNEQFF.

V gene TRBV14 combines with J gene TRBJ2-7; 12 bases fit TRBD2. Germline V gene data show CDR1 as SGHDN and CDR2 as FVKESK. This CDR3 is 17 amino acids long. V dropped 4 bases and J dropped 1; count of bases not matched to a gene: 8. The chain's CDR3 is CASSRLAGGPTSYEQYF. For the CDR3, the DNA is TGTGCCAGCAGCCGGCTAGCGGGAGGGCCAACTTCCTACGAGCAGTACTTC.

V is TRBV6-5 and J is TRBJ1-2; TRBD1 agrees at 10 bases. The CDR3 totals 14 residues. Germline V gene lookup returns CDR1 MNHEY and CDR2 SVGAGI. Trimming took 0 bases from V and 8 from J; bases not matched to a gene: 3. The CDR3 here is CASSYSDRGQGYTF. The CDR3, as DNA: TGTGCCAGCAGTTACTCTGACAGGGGGCAAGGCTACACCTTC.

The chain couples TRBV24-1 to TRBJ2-7, with 8 bases identical to TRBD1. Germline CDR1 is KGHDR and CDR2 is SFDVKD. The CDR3 has 16 amino acids. V gave up 2 bases and J gave up 2 bases; unmatched junction bases: 7. The DNA of the CDR3 is TGTGCCACCAGTGATTCCTCGACAGGGGACCCCTACGAGCAGTACTTC. Its translation: CATSDSSTGDPYEQYF.

The chain links TRBV5-4 to TRBJ2-7; tentative D call: TRBD1 (6 bases). This CDR3 contains 13 residues. Per germline, CDR1 SGHNT and CDR2 YYREEE (reference sequence). Trimming shortened V by 0 bases and J by 5 bases, and 9 bases separated the two germline ends. The CDR3 protein is CASSLVQGDEQYF. The CDR3 DNA sequence: TGTGCCAGCAGCTTGGTACAGGGAGACGAGCAGTACTTC.

This chain uses TRBV6-2 or TRBV6-3 with TRBJ2-1; maybe TRBD1 (6 bases). The germline gives CDR1 MNHEY, CDR2 SVGEGT. V was shortened by 3 bases and J by 4 bases, with 13 bases between the two germline ends. The CDR3 has 15 residues. CDR3 DNA sequence: TGTGCCAGCAGTTATCAGGCAGGGGCTTACAATGAGCAGTTCTTC. Amino acids: CASSYQAGAYNEQFF.

The gene calls are TRBV10-1 and TRBJ2-2; TRBD1 aligns across 8 bases. The CDR3 length is 14 residues. From germline, CDR1 is WNHNN and CDR2 SYGVQD (reference sequence). V shed 6 bases, J shed 5 bases, and the junction held 5 bases outside the gene matches. CDR3 in DNA: TGCGCCAGCAGGACAGGGGCTTGGACCGGGGAGCTGTTTTTT. Protein sequence: CASRTGAWTGELFF.

This chain uses TRBV28 with TRBJ2-7, with D uncertain. V was shortened by 6 bases and J by 2 bases, with 8 bases between the two germline ends. The CDR3 runs to 12 residues. Germline loops: CDR1 MDHEN, CDR2 SYDVKM. CDR3 nucleotide sequence: TGTGCCAGCAGACACAATGCCTACGAGCAGTACTTC. Encoded protein: CASRHNAYEQYF.

The chain is built from TRBV25-1 and TRBJ2-7; TRBD2 matches 7 bases. Trimming took 2 bases from V and 6 from J; bases not matched to a gene: 13. Germline V gives CDR1 MGHDK, CDR2 SYGVNS. The CDR3 loop spans 16 amino acids. The CDR3 bases are TGTGCCAGCAGTGAACCCTTCCTCCAGCGGGATGCCGAGCAGTACTTC. This sequence encodes CASSEPFLQRDAEQYF.

V gene TRBV5-1 combines with J gene TRBJ1-2; D is perhaps TRBD1 (5 bases). This CDR3 region has 14 residues. Germline CDR1 reads SGHRS; CDR2 reads YFSETQ. V was clipped by 0 bases and J by 10 bases, with 16 bases between them. This chain's CDR3 is CASSLDQGYRYYTF. For the CDR3, the DNA is TGCGCCAGCAGCTTGGATCAGGGATACAGATACTACACCTTC. Drawing the rest from reference TRBV5-1 and TRBJ1-2, the complete variable domain is KAGVTQTPRYLIKTRGQQVTLSCSPISGHRSVSWYQQTPGQGLQFLFEYFSETQRNKGNFPGRFSGRQFSNSRSEMNVSTLELGDSALYLCASSLDQGYRYYTFGSGTRLTVV.

This sequence joins TRBV29-1 and TRBJ2-5, with 11 bases matching TRBD2. Per the germline V gene, CDR1 is SQVTM and CDR2 is ANQGSEA. V lost 7 bases, J lost 5 bases, and 3 bases stayed unmatched. The CDR3 totals 12 residues. The CDR3 sequence: CSAGLAGETQYF. CDR3 coding DNA: TGCAGCGCCGGACTAGCGGGCGAGACCCAGTACTTC.

In this sample, this clone turned up many times. The CDR3 protein is CAWRSGGPTGELFF. Written as DNA, the CDR3 is TGTGCCTGGAGGTCGGGAGGGCCCACCGGGGAGCTGTTTTTT. The chain links TRBV30 to TRBJ2-2, with TRBD2 identical over 8 bases. There are 14 residues in the CDR3. Germline loops: CDR1 GTSNPN, CDR2 SVGIG (reference sequence). The ends lost 3 bases at V and 4 bases at J; junction bases unmatched: 4.

The V and J genes are TRBV27 and TRBJ2-2; 10 bases agree with TRBD2. The CDR3 spans 16 residues. Trimming cost V 5 bases and J 2 bases; bases outside gene matches: 5. Germline V gene sequence: CDR1 MNHEY, CDR2 SMNVEV (reference sequence). This CDR3 is CASSLWTSGNTGELFF. The CDR3 bases are TGTGCCAGCAGTCTATGGACTAGCGGAAACACCGGGGAGCTGTTTTTT.

The J gene is TRBJ1-1, the V gene TRBV9; no reliable D call. This CDR3 is built from 16 residues. Germline V CDR1 and CDR2: SGDLS, YYNGEE. V lost 4 bases and J lost 1, with 17 bases in between. The CDR3 DNA is TGTGCCAGCAGCTCCTCCTACGGGAACCGGAACACTGAAGCTTTCTTT. Protein: CASSSSYGNRNTEAFF.

V is TRBV25-1 and J is TRBJ2-7; 7 positions match TRBD1. V was pared by 3 bases and J by 2 bases, with 7 bases of the junction left unmatched. The CDR3 is made up of 15 amino acids. Germline loops: CDR1 MGHDK, CDR2 SYGVNS. The DNA for the CDR3 is TGTGCCAGCAGTGATCCGACAGGGAAGGCCTACGAGCAGTACTTC. Its translation: CASSDPTGKAYEQYF.

The J gene is TRBJ1-3, the V gene TRBV28, with 7 bases lining up with TRBD1. V shed 7 bases, J shed 0 bases, and the junction held 12 bases outside the gene matches. The CDR3 length is 17 residues. CDR1 is MDHEN and CDR2 is SYDVKM in the germline V gene. The CDR3 DNA is TGTGCCAGCACGGAGACAGGGACTTGGGGCTCTGGAAACACCATATATTTT. It encodes CASTETGTWGSGNTIYF.

In this sample, this clone turned up once. This chain connects TRBV27 to TRBJ2-2; possible D gene TRBD1, 5 bases. CDR3 length: 14 residues. With 2 bases removed from V and 6 bases from J, the gap between germline ends came to 10 bases. The germline gives CDR1 MNHEY, CDR2 SMNVEV (reference sequence). DNA for the CDR3: TGTGCCAGCAGTTTAAAGACAGTTCCCGGGGAGCTGTTTTTT. Translating it yields CASSLKTVPGELFF.

V gene TRBV2 combines with J gene TRBJ2-7; TRBD1 aligns across 10 bases. The V and J ends lost 8 bases and 0 bases, in that order; junction bases with no gene match: 7. Germline CDR1 SNHLY, CDR2 FYNNEI. CDR3 length: 15 residues. As DNA, the CDR3 is TGTGCCAGCGTCCCGGGACAGGGGAACTCCTACGAGCAGTACTTC. This encodes CASVPGQGNSYEQYF. The full variable domain, completed using reference TRBV2 and TRBJ2-7, is EPEVTQTPSHQVTQMGQEVILRCVPISNHLYFYWYRQILGQKVEFLVSFYNNEISEKSEIFDDQFSVERPDGSNFTLKIRSTKLEDSAMYFCASVPGQGNSYEQYFGPGTRLTVT.